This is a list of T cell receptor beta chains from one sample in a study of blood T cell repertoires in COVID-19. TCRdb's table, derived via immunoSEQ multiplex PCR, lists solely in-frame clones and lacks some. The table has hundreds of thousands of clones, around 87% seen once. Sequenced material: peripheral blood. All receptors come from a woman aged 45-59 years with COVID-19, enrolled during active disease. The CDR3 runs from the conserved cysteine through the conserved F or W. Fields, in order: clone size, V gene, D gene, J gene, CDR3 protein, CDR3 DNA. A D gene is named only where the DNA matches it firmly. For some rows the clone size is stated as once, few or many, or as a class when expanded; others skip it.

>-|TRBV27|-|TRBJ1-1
CASRRDTEAFF
TGTGCCAGCAGAAGAGACACTGAAGCTTTCTTT
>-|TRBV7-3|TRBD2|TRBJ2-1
CASSLQGLAGGNEQFF
TGTGCCAGCAGCCTACAGGGACTAGCGGGAGGAAATGAGCAGTTCTTC
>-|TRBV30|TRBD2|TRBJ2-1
CAWSSTSGINEQFF
TGTGCCTGGAGTTCGACTAGCGGGATCAATGAGCAGTTCTTC
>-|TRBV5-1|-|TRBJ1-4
CASSSEGLVGWSVEEKLFF
TGCGCCAGCAGCTCGGAGGGGTTGGTAGGATGGAGTGTAGAAGAAAAACTGTTTTTT
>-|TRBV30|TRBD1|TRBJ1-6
CAWGTGKRNSPLHF
TGTGCCTGGGGGACAGGGAAAAGGAATTCACCCCTCCACTTT
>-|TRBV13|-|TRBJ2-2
CASSLSPTADTGELFF
TGTGCCAGCAGCTTATCCCCAACGGCGGACACCGGGGAGCTGTTTTTT
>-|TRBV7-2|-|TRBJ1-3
CASSFGGNSGNTIYF
TGTGCCAGCAGCTTTGGGGGGAATTCTGGAAACACCATATATTTT
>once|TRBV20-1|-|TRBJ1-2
CSAQDDYGYTF
TGCAGTGCACAGGACGACTATGGCTACACCTTC
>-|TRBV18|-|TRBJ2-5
CASSEIMYQETQYF
TGTGCCAGCTCAGAGATTATGTACCAAGAGACCCAGTACTTC
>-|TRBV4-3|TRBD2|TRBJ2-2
CASRPASAGVAGELFF
TGCGCCAGCAGGCCCGCCTCAGCGGGAGTAGCCGGGGAGCTGTTTTTT
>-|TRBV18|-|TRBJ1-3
CASSQDFGSGNTIYF
TGTGCCAGCTCACAAGACTTTGGTTCTGGAAACACCATATATTTT
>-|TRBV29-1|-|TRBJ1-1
CSPYLRALNTEAFF
TGCAGCCCTTACCTCCGAGCCCTCAACACTGAAGCTTTCTTT
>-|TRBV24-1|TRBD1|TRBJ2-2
CATSGTDRGRTGELFF
TGTGCCACCAGTGGGACGGACAGGGGAAGAACCGGGGAGCTGTTTTTT
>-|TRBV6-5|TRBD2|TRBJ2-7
CASRRTSVGEQYF
TGTGCCAGCAGGAGGACTAGCGTGGGCGAGCAGTACTTC
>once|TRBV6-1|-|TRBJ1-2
CASSEGTGTDNYGYTF
TGTGCCAGCAGTGAAGGGACCGGGACTGACAACTATGGCTACACCTTC
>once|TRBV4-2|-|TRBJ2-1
CASGTLGANEQFF
TGTGCCAGCGGCACCCTGGGCGCAAATGAGCAGTTCTTC
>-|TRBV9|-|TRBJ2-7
CASTPPKPSYEQYF
TGTGCCAGCACACCCCCTAAGCCCTCCTACGAGCAGTACTTC
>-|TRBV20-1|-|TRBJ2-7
CSASDSARPSYEQYF
TGCAGTGCTAGTGATTCCGCCAGGCCTTCCTACGAGCAGTACTTC
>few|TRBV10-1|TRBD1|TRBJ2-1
CASLQKTGEPYNEQFF
TGCGCCAGCCTTCAAAAGACAGGGGAACCCTACAATGAGCAGTTCTTC
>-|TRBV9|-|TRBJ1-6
CASGGLNSPLHF
TGTGCCAGCGGGGGACTTAATTCACCCCTCCACTTT
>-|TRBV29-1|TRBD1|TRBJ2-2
CSVLAGTGGRLNTGELFF
TGCAGCGTTTTGGCCGGGACAGGGGGCAGACTGAACACCGGGGAGCTGTTTTTT
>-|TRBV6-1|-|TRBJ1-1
CASSDGHTTEAFF
TGTGCCAGCAGTGACGGACACACCACTGAAGCTTTCTTT
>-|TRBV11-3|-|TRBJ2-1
CASSLAVASSYNEQFF
TGTGCCAGCAGCTTAGCCGTAGCCTCCTCCTACAATGAGCAGTTCTTC
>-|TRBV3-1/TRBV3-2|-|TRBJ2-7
CASSPRPSSEQYF
TGTGCCAGCAGCCCGAGGCCCAGTAGCGAGCAGTACTTC
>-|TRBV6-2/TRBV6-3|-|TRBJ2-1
CASIPDRAQIHEQFF
TGTGCCAGCATCCCCGACAGAGCACAGATTCATGAGCAGTTCTTC
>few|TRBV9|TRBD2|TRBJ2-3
CASSVVERGFHDTQYF
TGTGCCAGCAGCGTAGTAGAGCGGGGTTTTCACGATACGCAGTATTTT
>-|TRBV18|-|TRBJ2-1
CASSQEQGRANEQFF
TGTGCCAGCTCTCAAGAGCAGGGCCGTGCTAATGAGCAGTTCTTC
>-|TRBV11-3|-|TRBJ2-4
CASRTSGGADIQYF
TGTGCCAGCAGAACGAGTGGCGGGGCTGACATTCAGTACTTC
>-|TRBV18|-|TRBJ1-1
CASSTGQNTEAFF
TGTGCCAGCTCAACCGGACAGAACACTGAAGCTTTCTTT
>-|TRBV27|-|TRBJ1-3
CASSLSRSSGNTIYF
TGTGCCAGCAGTTTATCACGCAGTTCTGGAAACACCATATATTTT
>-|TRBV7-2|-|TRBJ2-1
CASSTYNEQFF
TGTGCCAGCAGCACATATAATGAGCAGTTCTTC
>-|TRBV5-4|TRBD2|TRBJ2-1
CASSLTSGSYNEQFF
TGTGCCAGCAGCTTGACTAGCGGGAGCTACAATGAGCAGTTCTTC
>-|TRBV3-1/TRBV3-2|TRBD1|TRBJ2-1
CASSRSTGDNEQFF
TGTGCCAGCAGCCGAAGCACAGGGGACAATGAGCAGTTCTTC
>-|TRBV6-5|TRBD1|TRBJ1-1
CASRNGQAAFF
TGTGCCAGCAGAAACGGACAGGCGGCTTTCTTT
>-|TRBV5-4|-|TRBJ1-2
CASSTRTTNYGYTF
TGTGCCAGCAGCACCCGGACAACTAACTATGGCTACACCTTC